The present TCR beta chain was sequenced within a study of response to subunit inactivated influenza vaccine. Study-wide points: Authors proposed each seasonal influenza vaccination draws in few new T cells.

Comments on this clonotype: Its antigen is unknown.

Germline loops: CDR1 MNHNY, CDR2 SVGAGI (reference sequence). The CDR3 extends over 13 amino acids. V lost 6 bases to trimming and J lost 4 bases, with 12 bases between them. TCRdb analysed the RT-PCR reads with MiXCR anew, one entry per CDR3 protein. Altogether about 520,000 distinct CDR3 sequences are present, roughly 23% being singletons, with the ten largest covering approximately 1.9%. The rearrangement links TRBV6-6 to TRBJ1-1; possibly TRBD1 for D (6 bases). Material: CD4+ T cells sorted from PBMCs, obtained approximately 5 days after vaccination. The source is a middle-aged man who received an inactivated influenza vaccine. The CDR3 sequence is CASSPGVFTEAFF. The CDR3 nucleotides read TGTGCCAGCAGCCCAGGGGTTTTCACTGAAGCTTTCTTT.